The next 26 T cell receptor beta chains were all read from a single sample in a study of tumor-infiltrating lymphocytes in oesophageal squamous cell carcinoma. MiXCR, run by TCRdb on the PCR reads, gives a single entry per CDR3 protein. The sample carries over 14,000 distinct CDR3 sequences, 46% recorded once. Material for sequencing was blood. These receptors were obtained from a male donor with esophageal squamous cell carcinoma.

This clonotype was detected a few times. This sequence joins TRBV7-6 and TRBJ2-3; 12 positions match TRBD2. CDR3 size: 18 residues. V lost 7 bases to trimming and J lost 6 bases; unmatched junction nucleotides: 17. Germline V lookup: CDR1 SGHVS, CDR2 FNYEAQ. The CDR3 reads CASTLPPRLAGGLDTQYF. CDR3 nucleotide sequence: TGTGCCAGCACCCTCCCCCCCCGCCTAGCGGGAGGGCTTGATACGCAGTATTTT.

This clonotype occurred many times. The chain uses TRBV7-8 and TRBJ2-1, with 7 bases aligning to TRBD1. Germline V gives CDR1 SGHVS, CDR2 FQNEAQ. J lost 0 bases, V lost 5 bases, and 4 bases had no gene match. This CDR3 is built from 15 residues. The CDR3 DNA sequence: TGTGCCAGCAGCCAAAGGGACAGCTCCTACAATGAGCAGTTCTTC. Its translation: CASSQRDSSYNEQFF. Together with reference TRBV7-8 and TRBJ2-1, the CDR3 gives the full variable domain: GAGVSQSPRYKVAKRGQDVALRCDPISGHVSLFWYQQALGQGPEFLTYFQNEAQLDKSGLPSDRFFAERPEGSVSTLKIQRTQQEDSAVYLCASSQRDSSYNEQFFGPGTRLTVL.

This sequence joins TRBV5-6 and TRBJ2-3; no reliable D call. The closer fit of TRBJ2-1 to the DNA end suggests the J call may be wrong. The CDR3 totals 15 residues. Germline values: CDR1 SGHDT, CDR2 YYEEEE. In nucleotides, the CDR3 is TGTGCCAGCAGCTCCCCGGACGACGGCTACAATGAGCAGTTCTTC. This codes for CASSSPDDGYNEQFF.

V gene TRBV6-2 or TRBV6-3 combines with J gene TRBJ2-7; 8 bases align to TRBD1. V trimming: 5 bases; J trimming: 4 bases; junction bases outside the gene matches: 13. The CDR3 is 16 amino acids. The germline V gene has CDR1 MNHEY and CDR2 SVGEGT. The CDR3: CASSERQGPSGYEQYF. The DNA for the CDR3 is TGTGCCAGCAGTGAGAGACAGGGGCCGTCGGGTTACGAGCAGTACTTC.

Worth noting for this clonotype: A read error may explain this, as a much larger clone is one base away. The gene calls are TRBV11-3 and TRBJ2-3; D is unresolved. The J call may be mistaken, given a closer DNA end match to TRBJ2-1. This CDR3 has 13 residues. Germline loops: CDR1 SGHNT, CDR2 YENEEA. The CDR3 spells CASSPGQAYEQFF. The CDR3, as DNA: TGTGCCAGCAGCCCGGGCCAGGCCTACGAGCAGTTCTTC.

V and J are TRBV6-6 and TRBJ1-5, with D perhaps TRBD1 (5 bases). V lost 5 bases and J lost 4, with 12 bases in between. CDR1 is MNHNY and CDR2 is SVGAGI in the germline V gene (reference sequence). The CDR3 spans 14 residues. The CDR3 coding sequence is TGTGCCAGCAGTCCTGTGACAGCAAATCAGCCCCAGCATTTT. Its translation: CASSPVTANQPQHF.

Many counts were recorded for this clonotype. This sequence joins TRBV6-6 and TRBJ2-2; D ambiguous. Germline V gives CDR1 MNHNY, CDR2 SVGAGI (reference sequence). Trimming left V 2 bases short and J 6 bases short, with 13 bases between. The CDR3 has 15 amino acids. The CDR3 coding sequence is TGTGCCAGCAGTTACGAATACCGGGCGGCCGGGGAGCTGTTTTTT. Residues: CASSYEYRAAGELFF.

Notes on this clonotype: Since the CDR3 does not end with the conserved phenylalanine or tryptophan, this likely comes from a read error. The DNA is omitted, as the CDR3 cannot be located on it reliably, and the CDR3 follows TCRdb's listing. This chain links TRBV7-6 with TRBJ2-1. Ends included, the CDR3 has 14 residues. The germline gives CDR1 SGHVS, CDR2 FNYEAQ. CDR3 in amino acids: CASSRVYYEQYFGN.

This clonotype was seen a single time. The V gene is TRBV7-3, the J gene TRBJ1-1, with TRBD1 as a possible D gene (5 bases). Germline values: CDR1 SGHTA, CDR2 FQGTGA. The CDR3 consists of 14 residues. Trimming removed 1 base from V and 3 bases from J, with 9 bases in between. CDR3 amino acids: CASSLMGRDTEAFF. CDR3 in DNA: TGTGCCAGCAGCTTAATGGGGCGGGACACTGAAGCTTTCTTT.

As regards this clonotype: This may arise from a read error, as a much more abundant clone is one base away. The chain uses TRBV7-7 and TRBJ2-7, with D unclear. This CDR3 is 13 amino acids long. Germline CDR1 and CDR2: SSHAT and FNYEAQ (reference sequence). In DNA, the CDR3 is TGTGCTAGCAGCTTAGAATCCAACAATGAGCAGTACTTC. Its protein product is CASSLESNNEQYF.

This clonotype is categorized as large. The chain links TRBV7-9 to TRBJ2-1; 8 nucleotides match TRBD2. CDR1 and CDR2 (germline): SEHNR, FQNEAQ (reference sequence). With 5 bases clipped from V and 7 bases from J, the junction kept 4 bases outside the gene matches. This CDR3 spans 13 amino acids. The CDR3 reads CASSVGLVNEQFF. For the CDR3, the DNA is TGTGCCAGCAGCGTGGGACTAGTTAATGAGCAGTTCTTC.

As regards this clonotype: No conserved phenylalanine or tryptophan is present at the end of the CDR3, so a read error is the likely explanation. The DNA is omitted, as the CDR3 cannot be located on it reliably, and the CDR3 follows TCRdb's listing. The V call is TRBV7-9, the J call TRBJ2-6. The germline V gene has CDR1 SEHNR and CDR2 FQNEAQ (reference sequence). The CDR3 is made up of 8 amino acids, end residues included. The CDR3 here is CASSLGGS.

V is TRBV12-5 and J is TRBJ2-2; perhaps TRBD1 as D (5 bases). The CDR3 contains 15 residues. V gave up 1 base and J gave up 5 bases, with 11 bases separating them. From germline, CDR1 is LGHNT and CDR2 FRNRAP. The CDR3 loop reads CASGLGTISTGELFF. The CDR3 coding sequence is TGTGCTAGTGGTTTGGGGACAATAAGTACCGGGGAGCTGTTTTTT.

This clonotype was seen once. The germline gene is not matched at one end of the junction; a read error may be the cause. This CDR3 reads CASSLGTSGRTDTQYF. The DNA of the CDR3 is TGTGCTAGCAGCTTAGGGACTAGCGGGAGGACAGATACGCAGTATTTT. This chain connects TRBV7-6 to TRBJ2-3, with 15 positions matching TRBD2. Germline V gives CDR1 SGHVS, CDR2 FNYEAQ. CDR3 length equals 16 residues.

The chain recombines TRBV7-6 with TRBJ2-5; no definite D call. CDR1 and CDR2 (germline): SGHVS, FNYEAQ. Deletions cut 5 bases from V and 5 bases from J, with 9 bases between. This CDR3 has 12 residues. CDR3 DNA: TGTGCCAGCAGCCCAATGGGGGAGACCCAGTACTTC. Translation: CASSPMGETQYF.

This clonotype came up a few times. The chain links TRBV7-3 to TRBJ2-5, with 8 bases identical to TRBD2. Judging by the DNA end, TRBJ2-1 fits better; the J call may be wrong. The germline CDR1 and CDR2 sequences are SGHTA and FQGTGA. This CDR3 is built from 16 residues. CDR3 nucleotides: TGTGCCAGCAGCCGACGGGGGGGGGGTTCTCGCAATGAGCAGTTCTTC. Protein: CASSRRGGGSRNEQFF.

This chain connects TRBV5-1 to TRBJ2-1; 12 bases line up with TRBD2. Germline values: CDR1 SGHRS, CDR2 YFSETQ. The CDR3 length is 16 residues. J lost 4 bases, V lost 0 bases, and 2 bases had no gene match. CDR3 residues: CASSLGTSGEYNEQFF. The CDR3 coding sequence is TGCGCCAGCAGCTTGGGGACTAGCGGGGAATACAATGAGCAGTTCTTC. The whole variable domain, filled in from reference TRBV5-1 and TRBJ2-1, reads KAGVTQTPRYLIKTRGQQVTLSCSPISGHRSVSWYQQTPGQGLQFLFEYFSETQRNKGNFPGRFSGRQFSNSRSEMNVSTLELGDSALYLCASSLGTSGEYNEQFFGPGTRLTVL.

At least ten counts were recorded for this clonotype. The CDR3 DNA is TGTGCCAGCAGCTTGGCAGGGCCTGGTTTCTACGAGCAGTACTTC. Translation gives CASSLAGPGFYEQYF. The rearrangement uses TRBV5-6 and TRBJ2-7; a possible D gene is TRBD1 (5 bases). Per germline, CDR1 SGHDT and CDR2 YYEEEE. Trimming removed 0 bases from V and 3 bases from J, with 13 bases in between. The CDR3 covers 15 residues.

The genes are TRBV7-6 and TRBJ2-1; TRBD1 agrees at 8 bases. Gene TRBJ2-7 matches the end of the DNA better, so the J call may be wrong. There are 13 residues in the CDR3. Per the germline V gene, CDR1 is SGHVS and CDR2 is FNYEAQ. This CDR3 reads CASSYGQGGEQYF. The CDR3 region has the DNA TGTGCCAGCAGCTATGGACAGGGCGGCGAGCAGTACTTC.

This sequence joins TRBV7-2 and TRBJ2-5, with a tentative D call TRBD2 (5 bases). The CDR3 extends over 13 amino acids. V was pared by 4 bases and J by 11 bases, with 17 bases between. Germline CDR1 is SGHTA and CDR2 is FQGNSA. The CDR3 loop reads CASSSKGGHEQYF. DNA of the CDR3: TGTGCCAGCAGCTCCAAGGGCGGGCATGAGCAGTACTTC.

The genes are TRBV7-3 and TRBJ2-1, with D perhaps matching TRBD1 (6 bases). The DNA end is more similar to TRBJ2-5, so the J call may be wrong. The CDR3 has 14 residues. Germline V gene sequence: CDR1 SGHTA, CDR2 FQGTGA. The CDR3 sequence is CASSLMGAEGTQYF. In nucleotides, the CDR3 is TGTGCCAGCAGCTTGATGGGGGCCGAAGGGACCCAGTACTTC.

This clonotype was observed many times. The rearrangement uses TRBV7-9 and TRBJ2-1; weak D call: TRBD1 (6 bases). The CDR3 consists of 16 residues. In germline, CDR1 is SEHNR, CDR2 FQNEAQ (reference sequence). Trimming shortened V by 4 bases and J by 0 bases, and 13 bases separated the two germline ends. CDR3: CASSSWTVSSYNEQFF. The CDR3 bases are TGTGCCAGCAGCTCCTGGACAGTGAGCTCCTACAATGAGCAGTTCTTC.

This clonotype has a handful of counts. The V call is TRBV5-1, the J call TRBJ2-7, with D hard to call. V was trimmed by 4 bases and J by 1 base, leaving 9 bases between them. The CDR3 length is 13 residues. Per germline, CDR1 SGHRS and CDR2 YFSETQ. As DNA, the CDR3 is TGCGCCAGCAGCCCGGACGGTTCCTACGAGCAGTACTTC. Translation gives CASSPDGSYEQYF. The variable domain in full, completed from reference TRBV5-1 and TRBJ2-7, reads KAGVTQTPRYLIKTRGQQVTLSCSPISGHRSVSWYQQTPGQGLQFLFEYFSETQRNKGNFPGRFSGRQFSNSRSEMNVSTLELGDSALYLCASSPDGSYEQYFGPGTRLTVT.

In this sample, this clonotype turned up many times. The rearrangement links TRBV28 to TRBJ1-5; D unclear. The CDR3 runs 18 residues. CDR1 is MDHEN, CDR2 SYDVKM, per germline. V was trimmed by 7 bases and J by 1 base, leaving 23 bases between them. This chain's CDR3 is CASTLPADLLGSNQPQHF. The DNA of the CDR3 is TGTGCCAGCACCTTACCCGCAGACCTGTTGGGAAGCAATCAGCCCCAGCATTTT. Drawing the rest from reference TRBV28 and TRBJ1-5, the complete variable domain is DVKVTQSSRYLVKRTGEKVFLECVQDMDHENMFWYRQDPGLGLRLIYFSYDVKMKEKGDIPEGYSVSREKKERFSLILESASTNQTSMYLCASTLPADLLGSNQPQHFGDGTRLSIL.

The chain combines TRBV19 with TRBJ2-5, with 9 bases fitting TRBD1. Germline V gene sequence: CDR1 LNHDA, CDR2 SQIVND (reference sequence). The CDR3 length is 15 residues. Trimming took 4 bases from V and 4 from J; bases not matched to a gene: 7. As DNA, the CDR3 is TGTGCCAGTAGTAAAGGGACAGGGCGGGGAGAGACCCAGTACTTC. Protein: CASSKGTGRGETQYF.

This chain joins TRBV7-2 and TRBJ2-1, with D unresolved. Germline V gene sequence: CDR1 SGHTA, CDR2 FQGNSA. V was shortened by 1 base and J by 6 bases, with 10 bases between the two germline ends. CDR3 length: 14 amino acids. Here the CDR3 reads CASSLDPAANEQFF. The CDR3 bases are TGTGCCAGCAGCTTAGATCCGGCGGCCAATGAGCAGTTCTTC.